This TCR beta chain is drawn from a study of T cells expressing NK-cell markers. Overall study: Investigators obtained TCR beta repertoires from sorted CD3+CD56+NKG2C+, CD3+CD56+NKG2C- and CD3+CD56-NKG2C+ T cells. HCMV seropositivity marked most of the eight sequenced donors; one was seronegative. Study results and limitations: Nothing established the HCMV specificity of expanded NKG2C+ T cell clones.

As concerns this clonotype: Antigen unknown.

Reprocessing the 5' RACE reads, TCRdb reports a single entry for every CDR3 protein and omits DNA. The repertoire shows about 260,000 distinct CDR3 sequences; the top ten hold approximately 0.39%. Germline V CDR1 and CDR2: SGHKS, YYEKEE (reference sequence). The CDR3 loop spans 15 amino acids. The clonotype comes from a man younger than 30 in good health. The chain employs TRBV5-5 and TRBJ1-1; TCRdb returns TRBD1, unconfirmable since there is no DNA. Sequences were obtained from blood T cells: a sorted CD56 or NKG2C T cell subset, CD4+ or CD8+ T cells, or bulk PBMC T cells (not recorded which). The CDR3 sequence is CASSLTDRQNTEAFF.